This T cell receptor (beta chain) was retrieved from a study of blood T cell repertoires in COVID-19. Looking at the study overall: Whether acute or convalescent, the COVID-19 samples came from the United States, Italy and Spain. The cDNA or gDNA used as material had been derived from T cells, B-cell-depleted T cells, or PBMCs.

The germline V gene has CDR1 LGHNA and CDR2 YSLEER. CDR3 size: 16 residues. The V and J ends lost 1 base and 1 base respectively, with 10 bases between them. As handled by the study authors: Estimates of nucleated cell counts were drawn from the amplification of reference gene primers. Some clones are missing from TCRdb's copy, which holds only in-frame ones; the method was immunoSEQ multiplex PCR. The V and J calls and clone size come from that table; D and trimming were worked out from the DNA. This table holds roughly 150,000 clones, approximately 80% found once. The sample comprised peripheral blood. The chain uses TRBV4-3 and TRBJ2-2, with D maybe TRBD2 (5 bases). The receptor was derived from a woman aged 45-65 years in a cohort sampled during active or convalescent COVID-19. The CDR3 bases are TGCGCCAGCAGCCAAGGGGTCGGAGGGAACACCGGGGAGCTGTTTTTT. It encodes CASSQGVGGNTGELFF.